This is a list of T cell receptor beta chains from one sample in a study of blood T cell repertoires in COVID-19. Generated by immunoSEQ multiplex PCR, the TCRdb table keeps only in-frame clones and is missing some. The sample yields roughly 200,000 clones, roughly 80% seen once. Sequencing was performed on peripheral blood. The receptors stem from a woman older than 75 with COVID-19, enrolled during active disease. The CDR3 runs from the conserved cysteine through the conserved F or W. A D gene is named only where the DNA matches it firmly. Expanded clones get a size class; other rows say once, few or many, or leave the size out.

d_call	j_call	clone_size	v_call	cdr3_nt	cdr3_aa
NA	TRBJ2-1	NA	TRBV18	TGTGCCAGCTCACTAGGGAGCGGCTCCTACAATGAGCAGTTCTTC	CASSLGSGSYNEQFF
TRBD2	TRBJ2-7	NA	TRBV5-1	TGCGCCAGCAGCCCCGGATCGGGGGGCGAGCAGTACTTC	CASSPGSGGEQYF
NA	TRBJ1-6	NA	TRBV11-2	TGTGCCAGCAGCTTAGAGTACGGGGTTGGGGCCCTCCACTTT	CASSLEYGVGALHF
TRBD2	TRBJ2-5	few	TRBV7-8	TGTGCCAGCAGCTTACGGGCTAGCGGGGGGACCCTCGGGGAGACCCAGTACTTC	CASSLRASGGTLGETQYF
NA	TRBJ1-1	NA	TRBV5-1	TGCGCCAGCAGCTTGGCCACCTCGGGTCACACTGAAGCTTTCTTT	CASSLATSGHTEAFF
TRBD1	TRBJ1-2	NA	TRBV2	TGTGCCAGCAGGCAAAGACAGGGAGATGGCTACACCTTC	CASRQRQGDGYTF
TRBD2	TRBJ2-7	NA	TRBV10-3	TGTGCCATCAGCCCTGGACTAGTGGCCTCCTACGAGCAGTACTTC	CAISPGLVASYEQYF
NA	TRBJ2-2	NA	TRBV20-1	TGCAGTGCTAGTCGGGTCAAGGACGGAGGAGAGGAGCTGTTTTTT	CSASRVKDGGEELFF
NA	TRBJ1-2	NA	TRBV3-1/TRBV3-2	TGTGCCAGCAGCCAAGGAGTAATTCGGGGAGGCTATGGCTACACCTTC	CASSQGVIRGGYGYTF
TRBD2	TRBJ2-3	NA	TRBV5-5	TGTGCCAGCAGCTGGGGACTAGCGGGAACAGATACGCAGTATTTT	CASSWGLAGTDTQYF
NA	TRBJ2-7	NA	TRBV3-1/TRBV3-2	TGTGCCAGCAGCCAAGGAGAGTGGGAGCAGTACTTC	CASSQGEWEQYF
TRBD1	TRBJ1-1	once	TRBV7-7	TGTGCTAGCAGCTTAGAAAGAGACAGGGTCCGGGAGACTGAAGCTTTCTTT	CASSLERDRVRETEAFF
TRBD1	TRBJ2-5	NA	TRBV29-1	TGCAGCGTCGCAGGGGGCTGGCAAGAGACCCAGTACTTC	CSVAGGWQETQYF
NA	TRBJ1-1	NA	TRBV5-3	TGTGCCAGAAGCTTATCTAGCCCCCCTAGAGGCACTGAAGCTTTCTTT	CARSLSSPPRGTEAFF
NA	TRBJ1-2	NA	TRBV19	TGTGCCACCCGACCACTGGACAGCTTCTATGGCTACACCTTC	CATRPLDSFYGYTF
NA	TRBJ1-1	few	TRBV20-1	TGCAGTGCAAGTTCCCAGGGGACTGAAGCTTTCTTT	CSASSQGTEAFF
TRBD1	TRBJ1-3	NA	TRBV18	TGTGCCAGCTCGCCCGACAGGGGGCTTGGAAACACCATATATTTT	CASSPDRGLGNTIYF
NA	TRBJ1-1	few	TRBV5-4	TGTGCCAGCAGCTTGGAAAGAGAGAACACTGAAGCTTTCTTT	CASSLERENTEAFF
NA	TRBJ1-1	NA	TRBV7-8	TGTGCCAGCACCCTCGGCGGCTTAAGCTTGGGCACTGAAGCTTTCTTT	CASTLGGLSLGTEAFF
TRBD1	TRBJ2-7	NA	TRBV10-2	TGCGCCAGCAGAAAGGACAGGGAGGCGAGCGAGCAGTACTTC	CASRKDREASEQYF
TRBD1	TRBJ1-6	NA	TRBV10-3	TGTGCCGCGAAGGGACAGGGTAATTCACCCCTCCACTTT	CAAKGQGNSPLHF
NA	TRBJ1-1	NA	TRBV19	TGTGCCACTAAAGGCGGGGCAAACACTGAAGCTTTCTTT	CATKGGANTEAFF
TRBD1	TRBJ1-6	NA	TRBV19	TGTGCCAGTAGTTCACCCGGGACAGGGAAGGCACCCCTCCACTTT	CASSSPGTGKAPLHF
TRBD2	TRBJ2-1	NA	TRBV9	TGTGCCAGCAGCGTAGGAGCGGGAGGCCGGAGTGAGCAGTTCTTC	CASSVGAGGRSEQFF
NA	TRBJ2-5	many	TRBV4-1	TGCGCCAGCAGGGGGACTTCAGGGACCCAGTACTTC	CASRGTSGTQYF
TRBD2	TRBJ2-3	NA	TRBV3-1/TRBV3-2	TGTGCCAGCAGCTGGCTAGCGGGAGCCGGAGATACGCAGTATTTT	CASSWLAGAGDTQYF
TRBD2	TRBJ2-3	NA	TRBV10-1	TGCGCCAGCAGTGAGGCGGGGGGGCCCACAGATACGCAGTATTTT	CASSEAGGPTDTQYF
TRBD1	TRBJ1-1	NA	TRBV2	TGTGCCAGCAGTGAGACAGGGGGCTTCACTGAAGCTTTCTTT	CASSETGGFTEAFF
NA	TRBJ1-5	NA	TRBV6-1	TGTGCCAGCAGTGAAAGGGGGAGCAATCAGCCCCAGCATTTT	CASSERGSNQPQHF
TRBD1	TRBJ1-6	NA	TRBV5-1	TGCGCCAGCAGCTTAGGGACAGGGGGATCACCCCTCCACTTT	CASSLGTGGSPLHF
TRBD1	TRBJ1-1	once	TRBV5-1	TGCGCCAGCAGCACTACGACAGGGGCTTCTACTGAAGCTTTCTTT	CASSTTTGASTEAFF
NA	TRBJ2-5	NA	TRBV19	TGTGCCAGTAGTATAAAATTCCTTCAAGAGACCCAGTACTTC	CASSIKFLQETQYF
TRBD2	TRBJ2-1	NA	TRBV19	TGTGCCAGTAGTCCGGGACTAGCGGGAACTGAGCAGTTCTTC	CASSPGLAGTEQFF
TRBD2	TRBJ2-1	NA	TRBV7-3	TGTGCCAGCGCTCTACTAGCGGGAGGGCCGGGCTACAATGAGCAGTTCTTC	CASALLAGGPGYNEQFF
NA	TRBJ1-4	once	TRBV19	TGTGCCAGTAGTACCGAGGGCCCCGAAAAACTGTTTTTT	CASSTEGPEKLFF
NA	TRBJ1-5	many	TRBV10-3	TGTGCCATCAGTGAGTCTGAGGGGGTGGGTCAGCCCCAGCATTTT	CAISESEGVGQPQHF
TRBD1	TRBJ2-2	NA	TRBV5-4	TGTGCCAGCAGCTTGGGGACAGGGAACACCGGGGAGCTGTTTTTT	CASSLGTGNTGELFF
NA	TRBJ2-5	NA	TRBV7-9	TGTGCCAGCAGCCCGAAAGTCGGGGGACCCCCGGGAGAGACCCAGTACTTC	CASSPKVGGPPGETQYF
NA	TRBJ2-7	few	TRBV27	TGTGCCAGCAGCTACTCGGGTTGGTTTTGCTCAATCTACGAGCAGTACTTC	CASSYSGWFCSIYEQYF
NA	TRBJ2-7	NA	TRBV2	TGTGCCAGCAGCAATATCGGAGGCTACGAGCAGTACTTC	CASSNIGGYEQYF
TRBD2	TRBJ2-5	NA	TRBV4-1	TGCGCCAGCAGCCAAGAAGGGACTAGCGGGAGTGGAGAGACCCAGTACTTC	CASSQEGTSGSGETQYF
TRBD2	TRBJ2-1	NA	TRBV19	TGTGCCAGTAGTATAGTTAGACTAGCGGGGAACAATGAGCAGTTCTTC	CASSIVRLAGNNEQFF